Below, one T cell receptor (beta chain) is given with its context. The sample originates from a study of blood T cell repertoires in COVID-19. Study context: Sample material is recorded as cDNA or gDNA derived from T cells, B-cell-depleted T cells, or PBMCs.

Profiled with immunoSEQ multiplex PCR; TCRdb holds only in-frame clones, not every one. The repertoire consists of 270,000 or so clones, with 82% occurring once and the leading ten covering roughly 3%. The specimen sequenced was peripheral blood. The clonotype comes from a woman under 30 with acute or convalescent COVID-19.

Here the CDR3 reads CASSQSSPYEQYF. CDR3 bases: TGTGCCAGCAGCCAGAGTAGCCCCTACGAGCAGTACTTC. This chain links TRBV7-8 with TRBJ2-7; no clear D. The CDR3 consists of 13 residues. The germline V and J ends were trimmed by 5 bases and 2 bases, with 10 bases remaining between them. CDR1 and CDR2 (germline): SGHVS, FQNEAQ.